The next 12 T cell receptor beta chains were all read from a single sample in a study of T-cell memory formation after mild COVID-19. Each CDR3 protein gets one entry after TCRdb re-called the 5' RACE reads with MiXCR. The table shows fewer than 450,000 distinct CDR3 sequences, with approximately 24% occurring only once. The specimen sequenced was PBMCs or a T cell subset sorted from them (not recorded which). These receptors were collected from an adult woman who had mild COVID-19 (a few samples of this study predate the infection). Cell type and time point are not known.

The count of this clonotype is one. Here the CDR3 DNA reads TGTGCCAGCAGTGAGCCCCTTGGGGGGACTGAAGCTTTCTTT. Amino acids: CASSEPLGGTEAFF. The chain joins TRBV6-1 to TRBJ1-1; D is possibly TRBD1 (5 bases). CDR3 size: 14 residues. Germline V CDR1 and CDR2: MNHNS, SASEGT. V lost 3 bases and J lost 5, with 13 bases in between.

V usage is TRBV10-3 and J usage is TRBJ2-1, with 12 bases that match TRBD2. Germline CDR1 is ENHRY and CDR2 is SYGVKD. V lost 4 bases and J lost 4; bases outside the gene matches: 5. The CDR3 has 16 amino acids. DNA for the CDR3: TGTGCCATCAGTGCGACTAGCGGGAGAGGGTACAATGAGCAGTTCTTC. As protein: CAISATSGRGYNEQFF.

J is TRBJ1-5 and V is TRBV5-4; D call uncertain. With 0 bases removed from V and 2 bases from J, the gap between germline ends came to 12 bases. The CDR3 is 16 residues long. Per the germline V gene, CDR1 is SGHNT and CDR2 is YYREEE (reference sequence). The CDR3 DNA reads TGTGCCAGCAGCTTGGGTGGGTATGGCGGCAATCAGCCCCAGCATTTT. This sequence encodes CASSLGGYGGNQPQHF. Variable domain in full (rest from reference TRBV5-4 and TRBJ1-5): ETGVTQSPTHLIKTRGQQVTLRCSSQSGHNTVSWYQQALGQGPQFIFQYYREEENGRGNFPPRFSGLQFPNYSSELNVNALELDDSALYLCASSLGGYGGNQPQHFGDGTRLSIL.

This rearrangement joins TRBV4-3 to TRBJ2-3; no definite D call. CDR1 and CDR2 from the germline V gene are LGHNA and YSLEER. The ends were cut back, 0 bases at V and 4 bases at J, with 11 bases in the middle. There are 15 residues in the CDR3. The CDR3 region has the DNA TGCGCCAGCAGCCAAGAAGGGTTTTCCGCAGATACGCAGTATTTT. Its translation: CASSQEGFSADTQYF.

This chain links TRBV13 with TRBJ2-3, with D unclear. V was pared by 3 bases and J by 1 base, with 8 bases between. CDR3 length equals 14 residues. CDR1 and CDR2 from the germline V gene are PRHDT and FYEKMQ (reference sequence). The CDR3 region is CASSFFDGTDTQYF. For the CDR3, the DNA is TGTGCCAGCAGCTTCTTTGACGGCACAGATACGCAGTATTTT.

V is TRBV6-5 and J is TRBJ1-6; 10 bases map to TRBD1. Germline V gene data show CDR1 as MNHEY and CDR2 as SVGAGI. Unmatched junction bases numbered 2, after V lost 2 bases and J lost 7 bases. This CDR3 region has 15 residues. CDR3 bases: TGTGCCAGCAGTTACACGGACAGGGGGAATTCACCCCTCCACTTT. Its translation is CASSYTDRGNSPLHF.

This clonotype was seen more than once but under ten times. The rearrangement links TRBV5-1 to TRBJ2-7, with unresolved D. This CDR3 comprises 15 residues. Germline V lookup: CDR1 SGHRS, CDR2 YFSETQ. With 0 bases removed from V and 3 bases from J, the gap between germline ends came to 13 bases. CDR3 residues: CASSLVPRLNYEQYF. In nucleotides, the CDR3 is TGCGCCAGCAGCTTGGTTCCAAGGCTCAACTACGAGCAGTACTTC.

The V call is TRBV5-1, the J call TRBJ1-1; D perhaps matches TRBD1 (6 bases). The V end was cut by 4 bases, the J end by 3 bases, with 13 bases between. Looked up from germline, CDR1 is SGHRS and CDR2 is YFSETQ. This CDR3 is built from 14 residues. The CDR3 DNA reads TGCGCCAGCAGCACTGGCGGGGGCTACACTGAAGCTTTCTTT. It yields the protein CASSTGGGYTEAFF.

This CDR3 is CATSGRRGAYEQYF. In DNA form, the CDR3 reads TGTGCCACCAGCGGCCGGCGCGGGGCCTACGAGCAGTACTTC. The V gene is TRBV15, the J gene TRBJ2-7; tentative D call: TRBD2 (6 bases). The CDR3 is made up of 14 amino acids. Germline V gene lookup returns CDR1 LNHNV and CDR2 YYDKDF (reference sequence). V gave up 5 bases and J gave up 2 bases, with 13 bases separating them.

The chain has TRBV20-1 and TRBJ1-2, with a tentative D call TRBD1 (5 bases). This CDR3 contains 14 residues. V was pared by 2 bases and J by 4 bases, with 14 bases between. The germline V gene has CDR1 DFQATT and CDR2 SNEGSKA (reference sequence). The DNA for the CDR3 is TGCAGTGCTAGACCCGAAGCGGGACTCTATGGCTACACCTTC. Translation gives CSARPEAGLYGYTF.

This clonotype was seen at least ten times. The gene calls are TRBV12-3 or TRBV12-4 and TRBJ2-1; D unclear. With 3 bases removed from V and 4 bases from J, the gap between germline ends came to 1 base. The CDR3 contains 11 residues. The CDR3 nucleotides are TGTGCCAGCAGTTTTTACAATGAGCAGTTCTTC. Translating it yields CASSFYNEQFF.

Here the CDR3 reads CSVRGVTEAFF. CDR3 nucleotides: TGCAGCGTTCGGGGGGTCACTGAAGCTTTCTTT. This rearrangement joins TRBV29-1 to TRBJ1-1, with D perhaps matching TRBD1 (5 bases). Trimming removed 5 bases from V and 4 bases from J, with 8 bases in between. Per germline, CDR1 SQVTM and CDR2 ANQGSEA. The CDR3 sequence is 11 residues long.